This T cell receptor beta chain was obtained from a study of blood T cells in healthy people across ages. Between the trimmed V and J ends, which lost 5 bases and 4 bases, there was a span of 12 bases. The germline V gene has CDR1 DFQATT and CDR2 SNEGSKA (reference sequence). The CDR3 length is 13 residues. This clonotype was observed a few times. PCR was performed a second time for about 7 to 12 cycles using a sample-barcoded 5' primer and a J-beta primer mix. TCRdb passed the 5' RACE reads through MiXCR, listing each CDR3 protein once. The table has some 700,000 distinct CDR3 sequences, over 20% seen once.

This clonotype originated in a man aged 65 to 79 in good health. The V gene is TRBV20-1, the J gene TRBJ2-1; TRBD1 or TRBD2 may be the D gene (5 bases each). The sequencing input was blood. CDR3 sequence: CSAGATIYNEQFF. CDR3 DNA: TGCAGTGCTGGGGCGACTATTTACAATGAGCAGTTCTTC.